Listed here are 23 T cell receptor beta chains from one sample, sequenced in a study of sequential checkpoint blockade in melanoma. TCRdb's copy holds only in-frame clones and misses some; the assay was immunoSEQ multiplex PCR. The data show 3,900 or so clones, 57% seen once. Treatment: randomized to nivolumab then ipilimumab (arm A) or the reverse (arm B). Sequences were derived from CD8+ T cells sorted from blood (inferred from file names), sampled from a patient given nivolumab and ipilimumab in sequence. These receptors were collected from a human patient with melanoma. Some clones in this sample may be carry-over from other donors' samples.

The CDR3 loop is CAIAGTGGTEAFF. CDR3 in DNA: TGTGCCATCGCCGGGACAGGGGGTACTGAAGCTTTCTTT. The gene calls are TRBV13 and TRBJ1-1; 11 bases match TRBD1. Losses at the gene ends were 10 bases for V and 5 bases for J; bases not matched to a gene: 6. The CDR3 spans 13 residues. CDR1 is PRHDT, CDR2 FYEKMQ, per germline (reference sequence).

The rearrangement links TRBV7-9 to TRBJ1-4; no clear D. This CDR3 region has 16 residues. Trimming cost V 0 bases and J 2 bases, with 10 bases left between them. Per germline, CDR1 SEHNR and CDR2 FQNEAQ (reference sequence). CDR3 DNA sequence: TGTGCCAGCAGCTTAGCGCTGGCAGCGACTAATGAAAAACTGTTTTTT. Amino acids: CASSLALAATNEKLFF.

The chain has TRBV9 and TRBJ2-2; TRBD2 matches at 9 bases. CDR1 and CDR2 (germline): SGDLS, YYNGEE. V dropped 3 bases and J dropped 0; count of bases not matched to a gene: 3. The CDR3 runs 16 residues. CDR3 DNA sequence: TGTGCCAGCAGCGGCGGGGGGGCATCGAACACCGGGGAGCTGTTTTTT. Protein sequence: CASSGGGASNTGELFF.

The chain has TRBV7-9 and TRBJ2-7; D may be TRBD1 (6 bases). Germline-derived CDR1 and CDR2 are SEHNR and FQNEAQ (reference sequence). CDR3 length equals 14 residues. The V gene lost 2 bases and the J gene lost 5 bases, with 13 bases spanning the gap. CDR3 region: CASSLPLDRNEQYF. The CDR3, as DNA: TGTGCCAGCAGCTTACCCCTAGACAGGAACGAGCAGTACTTC. Based on the CDR3 plus reference TRBV7-9 and TRBJ2-7, the full variable domain is DTGVSQNPRHKITKRGQNVTFRCDPISEHNRLYWYRQTLGQGPEFLTYFQNEAQLEKSRLLSDRFSAERPKGSFSTLEIQRTEQGDSAMYLCASSLPLDRNEQYFGPGTRLTVT.

The V and J genes are TRBV4-1 and TRBJ2-2; 7 positions match TRBD1. The CDR3 loop spans 18 amino acids. The germline CDR1 and CDR2 sequences are MGHRA and YSYEKL. V shed 3 bases and J 3 bases; nucleotides not matched to a gene: 13. The CDR3 sequence: CASSHSQEGTAHTGELFF. CDR3 coding DNA: TGCGCCAGCAGCCATTCACAAGAGGGGACAGCACACACCGGGGAGCTGTTTTTT.

This chain connects TRBV4-1 to TRBJ1-2; 9 nucleotides match TRBD1. The J segment lost 1 base and the V segment lost 4 bases, leaving 7 bases of the junction unmatched. CDR1 is MGHRA, CDR2 YSYEKL, per germline. This CDR3 spans 16 amino acids. The CDR3 spells CASSPTGDRDNYGYTF. CDR3 DNA: TGCGCCAGCAGCCCCACAGGGGACAGGGATAACTATGGCTACACCTTC.

V usage is TRBV4-2 and J usage is TRBJ2-7, with D maybe TRBD2 (5 bases). This CDR3 region has 14 residues. Per the germline V gene, CDR1 is LGHNA and CDR2 is YNFKEQ. V was shortened by 1 base and J by 5 bases, with 12 bases between the two germline ends. CDR3 sequence reads: CASSQAGFQDEQYF. Here the CDR3 DNA reads TGTGCCAGCAGCCAAGCGGGGTTTCAGGACGAGCAGTACTTC.

The V gene is TRBV5-1, the J gene TRBJ2-2; perhaps TRBD1 as D (6 bases). Germline V gene sequence: CDR1 SGHRS, CDR2 YFSETQ. CDR3 size: 15 residues. Trimming took 4 bases from V and 3 from J, leaving 13 bases between them. CDR3 region: CASSPVNRDTGELFF. The CDR3 coding sequence is TGCGCCAGCAGCCCTGTCAACAGGGACACCGGGGAGCTGTTTTTT.

This chain uses TRBV10-1 with TRBJ2-3; 9 nucleotides match TRBD1. The CDR3 covers 12 residues. Trimming at V came to 9 bases and at J to 3 bases, leaving 1 base not matched to a gene. Germline CDR1 WNHNN, CDR2 SYGVQD (reference sequence). CDR3 nucleotides: TGCGCCAGAGGGACAGGGACAGATACGCAGTATTTT. It yields the protein CARGTGTDTQYF.

This clone counts as medium-sized. This rearrangement joins TRBV4-3 to TRBJ1-5, with D maybe TRBD1 (6 bases). Germline CDR1 LGHNA, CDR2 YSLEER. Trimming left V 0 bases short and J 7 bases short, with 10 bases between. This CDR3 has 14 amino acids. CDR3 sequence: CASSQEQGIQPQHF. The CDR3 bases are TGCGCCAGCAGCCAAGAGCAGGGGATACAGCCCCAGCATTTT.

This clone has more than one count but fewer than ten. The rearrangement uses TRBV2 and TRBJ1-5; a weak D match, TRBD1 (5 bases). The CDR3 runs to 14 residues. Germline V gene data show CDR1 as SNHLY and CDR2 as FYNNEI. Trimming removed 3 bases at V and 6 bases at J, with 12 bases between. The chain's CDR3 is CASSDRRGGQPQHF. CDR3 coding DNA: TGTGCCAGCAGTGACCGACGGGGGGGTCAGCCCCAGCATTTT.

This clone was observed a few times. This chain's CDR3 is CASSTSDRGTTEAFF. DNA for the CDR3: TGTGCCAGTAGTACCTCGGACAGGGGGACAACTGAAGCTTTCTTT. The genes are TRBV19 and TRBJ1-1, with 10 bases aligning to TRBD1. CDR1 is LNHDA and CDR2 is SQIVND in the germline V gene (reference sequence). This CDR3 has 15 amino acids. The J segment lost 5 bases and the V segment lost 4 bases, leaving 7 bases of the junction unmatched.

V usage is TRBV7-3 and J usage is TRBJ2-3; 10 nucleotides line up with TRBD2. Per the germline V gene, CDR1 is SGHTA and CDR2 is FQGTGA. The CDR3 runs to 16 residues. V shed 1 base, J shed 3 bases, and the junction held 4 bases outside the gene matches. As DNA, the CDR3 is TGTGCCAGCAGCTTAAGAGCGGGGGGGGAAACAGATACGCAGTATTTT. The encoded protein is CASSLRAGGETDTQYF.

This clone was seen only a few times. The chain is built from TRBV18 and TRBJ1-1; 7 bases match TRBD1. Trimming cost V 2 bases and J 7 bases; bases outside gene matches: 1. The CDR3 runs to 12 residues. Germline V gene lookup returns CDR1 KGHSH and CDR2 LQKENI. This CDR3 reads CASSPGTVEAFF. The CDR3 nucleotides read TGTGCCAGCTCACCAGGGACAGTTGAAGCTTTCTTT.

CDR3 sequence reads: CASSLVGGNNEQFF. For the CDR3, the DNA is TGTGCCAGCAGCTTAGTCGGCGGGAACAATGAGCAGTTCTTC. The V call is TRBV7-3, the J call TRBJ2-1; the D gene is possibly TRBD2 (6 bases). Germline V CDR1 and CDR2: SGHTA, FQGTGA. Trimming took 2 bases from V and 5 from J, leaving 10 bases between them. The CDR3 is made up of 14 amino acids.

As concerns this clone: A read error may produce the germline difference seen at one junction end. This chain links TRBV6-5 with TRBJ2-5; tentative D call: TRBD2 (5 bases). Germline V gives CDR1 MNHEY, CDR2 SVGAGI. The CDR3 has 16 amino acids. In nucleotides, the CDR3 is TGTGCCAGCAGTTGGCCCCGGGGAACGCCACAAGAGACCCCGTACTTC. Translating it yields CASSWPRGTPQETPYF.

This clone was detected a few times. The rearrangement joins TRBV27 to TRBJ2-7; D not resolved. The V gene's germline CDR1 is MNHEY and CDR2 SMNVEV (reference sequence). Trimming stripped 3 bases from V and 2 bases from J, with 11 bases between. The CDR3 spans 14 residues. The DNA for the CDR3 is TGTGCCAGCAGTTTGAGTGTTCCCCCCTACGAGCAGTACTTC. It is translated as CASSLSVPPYEQYF.

This clone was counted a few times. The chain employs TRBV4-2 and TRBJ2-1, with TRBD2 identical over 11 bases. The V and J ends lost 4 bases and 2 bases, in that order; junction bases with no gene match: 7. The CDR3 is 17 amino acids. The V gene's germline CDR1 is LGHNA and CDR2 YNFKEQ. DNA of the CDR3: TGTGCCAGCAGCCCCAGGAGACTAGCGGGGACCTACAATGAGCAGTTCTTC. Translating it yields CASSPRRLAGTYNEQFF.

This rearrangement joins TRBV13 to TRBJ1-2; weak D call: TRBD1 (5 bases). V was shortened by 4 bases and J by 3 bases, with 15 bases between the two germline ends. CDR3 length equals 15 residues. The germline V gene encodes CDR1 PRHDT and CDR2 FYEKMQ (reference sequence). The CDR3 reads CASSSGRGGDYGYTF. In DNA, the CDR3 is TGTGCCAGCAGCTCTGGGCGGGGGGGAGACTATGGCTACACCTTC.

This clone was seen more than once but under ten times. The chain combines TRBV18 with TRBJ2-7; a possible D gene is TRBD1 (6 bases). Germline CDR1 and CDR2: KGHSH and LQKENI. V lost 3 bases, J lost 3 bases, and 15 bases lay in between. CDR3 length: 15 amino acids. The CDR3 reads CASSPPPTGYYEQYF. The CDR3, as DNA: TGTGCCAGCTCACCCCCCCCAACAGGGTACTACGAGCAGTACTTC.

The gene calls are TRBV10-2 and TRBJ2-7, with 11 bases that match TRBD1. After removal of 6 bases from V and 1 base from J, the junction contained 8 bases not matched to a gene. The germline V gene has CDR1 WSHSY and CDR2 SAAADI. CDR3 size: 16 residues. DNA for the CDR3: TGCGCCAGCAGAAACCCCGGGACAGGGGGATCCTACGAGCAGTACTTC. As protein: CASRNPGTGGSYEQYF.

The rearrangement links TRBV25-1 to TRBJ2-5, with a possible D match to TRBD1 (6 bases). Trimming stripped 5 bases from V and 2 bases from J, with 12 bases between. Germline CDR1 reads MGHDK; CDR2 reads SYGVNS. The CDR3 runs to 14 residues. The CDR3 spells CASSLHREQETQYF. The CDR3 bases are TGTGCCAGCAGTCTTCACAGGGAACAAGAGACCCAGTACTTC.

V is TRBV28 and J is TRBJ1-3; D is undetermined. CDR3 size: 14 residues. Trimming took 5 bases from V and 4 from J, leaving 12 bases between them. Germline V gene lookup returns CDR1 MDHEN and CDR2 SYDVKM. CDR3 amino acids: CASSPLLRGNTIYF. CDR3 bases: TGTGCCAGCAGTCCCCTCCTACGAGGAAACACCATATATTTT.